What follows is one TCR beta chain and its context. Its antigen remains unidentified. The data were obtained in a study of blood T cells in healthy people across ages. Combining a sample-barcoded 5' primer with a J-beta primer mix, a second PCR ran for roughly 7 to 11 cycles. One entry per CDR3 protein results from TCRdb running MiXCR on the 5' RACE reads. The sample has around 280,000 distinct CDR3 sequences, around 27% seen once. Study findings and constraints: More naive CD4+ cells and higher diversity were found in long-lived than in aged donors.

Per germline, CDR1 SGHTA and CDR2 FQGNSA. The V and J ends lost 4 bases and 7 bases respectively, with 20 bases between them. CDR3 length equals 16 residues. Sequenced: blood. The origin of this receptor is a woman between 65 and 79 years old in good health. The chain joins TRBV7-2 to TRBJ2-1; tentative D call: TRBD2 (5 bases). The CDR3 DNA reads as TGTGCCAGCAGCTCTACTAGAGAATTGTTCGGAAATGAGCAGTTCTTC. Its translation: CASSSTRELFGNEQFF.